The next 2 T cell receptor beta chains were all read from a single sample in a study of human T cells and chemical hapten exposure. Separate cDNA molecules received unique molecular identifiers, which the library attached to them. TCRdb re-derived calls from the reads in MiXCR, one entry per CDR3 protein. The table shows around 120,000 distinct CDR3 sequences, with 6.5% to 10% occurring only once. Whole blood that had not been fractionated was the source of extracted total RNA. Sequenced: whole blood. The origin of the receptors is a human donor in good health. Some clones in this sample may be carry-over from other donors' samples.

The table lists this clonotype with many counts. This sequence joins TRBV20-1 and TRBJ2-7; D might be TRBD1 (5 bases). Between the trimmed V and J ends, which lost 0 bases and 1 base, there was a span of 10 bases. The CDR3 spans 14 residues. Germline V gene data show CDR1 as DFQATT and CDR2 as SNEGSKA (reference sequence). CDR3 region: CSARDSRGSYEQYF. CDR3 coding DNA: TGCAGTGCTAGAGATAGTAGGGGTTCCTACGAGCAGTACTTC.

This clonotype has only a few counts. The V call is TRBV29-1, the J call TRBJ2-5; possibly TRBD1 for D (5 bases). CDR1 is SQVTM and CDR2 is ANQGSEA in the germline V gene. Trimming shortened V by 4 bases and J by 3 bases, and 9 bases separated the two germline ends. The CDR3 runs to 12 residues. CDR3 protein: CSVGGREETQYF. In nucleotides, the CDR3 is TGCAGCGTTGGGGGCAGGGAAGAGACCCAGTACTTC.